This T cell receptor beta chain emerged from a study of CD8 T cells in ankylosing spondylitis. Germline V lookup: CDR1 MGHRA, CDR2 YSYEKL. This CDR3 is 16 amino acids long. The V end lost 0 bases, the J end lost 0 bases, and 11 bases lay between the germline ends. TCRdb independently ran MiXCR on the 5' RACE reads; one entry per CDR3 protein. Of about 340,000 distinct CDR3 sequences listed, roughly 15% are singletons. This clonotype was observed a few times. The chain carries TRBV4-1 and TRBJ1-2; perhaps TRBD1 as D (5 bases). Material for sequencing was blood, either unsorted or a sorted T cell fraction (not recorded which). The clonotype was recovered from a male donor with ankylosing spondylitis or in good health (not recorded which). The DNA of the CDR3 is TGCGCCAGCAGCCAAGATCGGACACTAGCTAACTATGGCTACACCTTC. This sequence encodes CASSQDRTLANYGYTF.